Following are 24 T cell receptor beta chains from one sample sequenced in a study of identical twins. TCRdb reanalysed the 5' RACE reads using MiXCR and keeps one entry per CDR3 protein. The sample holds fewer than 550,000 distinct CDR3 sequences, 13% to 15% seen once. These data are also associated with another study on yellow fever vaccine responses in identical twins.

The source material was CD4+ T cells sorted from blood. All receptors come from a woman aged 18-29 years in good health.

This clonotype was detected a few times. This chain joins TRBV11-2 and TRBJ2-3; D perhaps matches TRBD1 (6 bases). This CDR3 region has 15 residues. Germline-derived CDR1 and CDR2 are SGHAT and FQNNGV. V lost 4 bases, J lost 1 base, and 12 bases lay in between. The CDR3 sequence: CASSSTGSGTDTQYF. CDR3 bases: TGTGCCAGCAGCTCAACAGGGTCTGGCACAGATACGCAGTATTTT.

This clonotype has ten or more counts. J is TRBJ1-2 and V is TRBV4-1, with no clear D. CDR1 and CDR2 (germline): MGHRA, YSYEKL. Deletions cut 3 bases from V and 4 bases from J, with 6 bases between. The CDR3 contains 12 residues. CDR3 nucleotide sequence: TGCGCCAGCAGCCAGGACCTCTATGGCTACACCTTC. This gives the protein CASSQDLYGYTF.

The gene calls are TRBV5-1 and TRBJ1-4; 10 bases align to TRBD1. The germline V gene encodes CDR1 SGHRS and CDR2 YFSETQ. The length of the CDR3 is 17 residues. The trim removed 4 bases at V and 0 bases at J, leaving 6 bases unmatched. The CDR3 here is CASSPSTGGSTNEKLFF. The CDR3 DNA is TGCGCCAGCAGCCCTTCGACAGGGGGCTCAACTAATGAAAAACTGTTTTTT.

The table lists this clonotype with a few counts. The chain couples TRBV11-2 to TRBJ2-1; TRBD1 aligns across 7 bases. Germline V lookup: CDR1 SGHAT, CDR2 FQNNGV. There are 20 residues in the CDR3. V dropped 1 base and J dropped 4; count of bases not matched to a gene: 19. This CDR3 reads CASSLGGHRLGTASYNEQFF. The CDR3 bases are TGTGCCAGCAGCTTAGGGGGCCATAGATTGGGGACAGCATCTTACAATGAGCAGTTCTTC. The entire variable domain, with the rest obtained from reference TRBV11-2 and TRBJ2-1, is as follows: EAGVAQSPRYKIIEKRQSVAFWCNPISGHATLYWYQQILGQGPKLLIQFQNNGVVDDSQLPKDRFSAERLKGVDSTLKIQPAKLEDSAVYLCASSLGGHRLGTASYNEQFFGPGTRLTVL.

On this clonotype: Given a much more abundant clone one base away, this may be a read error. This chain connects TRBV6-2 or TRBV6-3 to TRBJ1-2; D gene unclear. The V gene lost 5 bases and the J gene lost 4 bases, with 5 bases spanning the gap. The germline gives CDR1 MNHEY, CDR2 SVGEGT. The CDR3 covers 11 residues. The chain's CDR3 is CASSNSYGYTF. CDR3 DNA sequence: TGTGCCAGCAGTAACAGCTATGGCTACACCTTC.

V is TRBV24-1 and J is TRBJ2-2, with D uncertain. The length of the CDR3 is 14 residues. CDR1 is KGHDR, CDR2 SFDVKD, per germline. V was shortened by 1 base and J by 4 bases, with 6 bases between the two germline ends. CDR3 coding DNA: TGTGCCACCAGTGATTTCGGTAGCACCGGGGAGCTGTTTTTT. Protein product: CATSDFGSTGELFF.

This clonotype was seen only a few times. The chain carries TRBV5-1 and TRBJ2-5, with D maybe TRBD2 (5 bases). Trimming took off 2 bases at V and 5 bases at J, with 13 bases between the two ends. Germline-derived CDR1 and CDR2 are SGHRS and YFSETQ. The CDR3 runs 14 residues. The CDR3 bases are TGCGCCAGCAGCTTCGCCCTGAGGAGGGAGACCCAGTACTTC. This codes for CASSFALRRETQYF.

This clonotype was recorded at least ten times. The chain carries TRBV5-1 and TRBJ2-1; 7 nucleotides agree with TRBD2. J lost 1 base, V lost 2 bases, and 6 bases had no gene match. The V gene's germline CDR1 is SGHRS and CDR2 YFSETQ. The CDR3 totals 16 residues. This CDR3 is CASSLGGSASYNEQFF. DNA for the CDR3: TGCGCCAGCAGCTTAGGCGGGAGTGCTTCCTACAATGAGCAGTTCTTC. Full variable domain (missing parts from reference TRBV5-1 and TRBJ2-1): KAGVTQTPRYLIKTRGQQVTLSCSPISGHRSVSWYQQTPGQGLQFLFEYFSETQRNKGNFPGRFSGRQFSNSRSEMNVSTLELGDSALYLCASSLGGSASYNEQFFGPGTRLTVL.

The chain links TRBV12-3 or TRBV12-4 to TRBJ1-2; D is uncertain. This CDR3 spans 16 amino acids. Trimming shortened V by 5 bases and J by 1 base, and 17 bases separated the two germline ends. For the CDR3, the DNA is TGTGCCAGCAGTCAGACGATGGGAGTTCTTAACTATGGCTACACCTTC. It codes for CASSQTMGVLNYGYTF.

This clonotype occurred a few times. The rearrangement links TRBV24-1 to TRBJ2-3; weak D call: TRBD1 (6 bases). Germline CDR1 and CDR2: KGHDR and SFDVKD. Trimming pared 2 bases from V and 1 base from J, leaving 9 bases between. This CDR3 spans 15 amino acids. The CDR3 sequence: CATSDYRARTDTQYF. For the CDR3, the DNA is TGTGCCACCAGTGATTACAGGGCCCGCACAGATACGCAGTATTTT.

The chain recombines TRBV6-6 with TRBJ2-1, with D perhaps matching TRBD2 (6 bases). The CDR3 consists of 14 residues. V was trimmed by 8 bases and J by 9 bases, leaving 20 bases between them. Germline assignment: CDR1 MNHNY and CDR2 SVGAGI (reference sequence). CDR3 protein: CASCFVTGAGEQFF. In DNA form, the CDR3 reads TGTGCCAGCTGTTTTGTAACGGGAGCCGGTGAGCAGTTCTTC.

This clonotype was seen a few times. CDR3 DNA: TGTGCCAGCAGCTCCCGGGCAGGGGGCAATCAGCCCCAGCATTTT. Protein sequence: CASSSRAGGNQPQHF. V is TRBV13 and J is TRBJ1-5; weak D call: TRBD1 (6 bases). Germline V gives CDR1 PRHDT, CDR2 FYEKMQ (reference sequence). There are 15 residues in the CDR3. V was clipped by 4 bases and J by 2 bases, with 12 bases between them.

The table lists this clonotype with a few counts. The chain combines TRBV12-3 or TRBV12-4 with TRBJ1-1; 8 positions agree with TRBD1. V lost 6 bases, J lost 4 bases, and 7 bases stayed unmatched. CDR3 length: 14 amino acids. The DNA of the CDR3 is TGTGCCAGCAGGGCGACAGGGGCGGTCACTGAAGCTTTCTTT. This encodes CASRATGAVTEAFF.

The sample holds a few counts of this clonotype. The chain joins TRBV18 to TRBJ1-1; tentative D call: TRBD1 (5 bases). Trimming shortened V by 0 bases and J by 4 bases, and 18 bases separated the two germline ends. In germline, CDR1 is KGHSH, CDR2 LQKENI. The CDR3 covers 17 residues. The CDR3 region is CASSPPHPGGLGTEAFF. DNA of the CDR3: TGTGCCAGCTCACCACCCCACCCGGGGGGGTTGGGCACTGAAGCTTTCTTT.

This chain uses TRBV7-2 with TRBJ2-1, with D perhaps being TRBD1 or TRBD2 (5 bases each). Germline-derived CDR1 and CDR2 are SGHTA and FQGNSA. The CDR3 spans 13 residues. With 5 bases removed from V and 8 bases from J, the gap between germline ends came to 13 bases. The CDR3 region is CASSGTQLHEQFF. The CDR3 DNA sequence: TGTGCCAGCAGCGGGACCCAGCTTCATGAGCAGTTCTTC.

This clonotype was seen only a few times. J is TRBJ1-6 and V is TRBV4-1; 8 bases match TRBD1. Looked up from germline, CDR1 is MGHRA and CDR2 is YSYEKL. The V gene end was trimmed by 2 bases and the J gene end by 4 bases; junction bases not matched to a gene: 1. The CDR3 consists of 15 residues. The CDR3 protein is CASSQRQGYNSPLHF. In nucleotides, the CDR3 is TGCGCCAGCAGCCAAAGACAGGGGTATAATTCACCCCTCCACTTT.

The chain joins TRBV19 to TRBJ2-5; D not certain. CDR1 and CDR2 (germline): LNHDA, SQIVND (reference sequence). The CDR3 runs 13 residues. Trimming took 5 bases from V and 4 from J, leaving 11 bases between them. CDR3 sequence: CASSGRFGETQYF. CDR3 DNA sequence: TGTGCCAGTAGTGGCCGCTTCGGAGAGACCCAGTACTTC.

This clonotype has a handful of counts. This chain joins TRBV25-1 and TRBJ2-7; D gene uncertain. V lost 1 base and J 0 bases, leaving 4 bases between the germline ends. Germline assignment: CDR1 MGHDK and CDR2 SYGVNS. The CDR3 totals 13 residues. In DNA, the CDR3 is TGTGCCAGCAGTGAATCTCTCTCCTACGAGCAGTACTTC. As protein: CASSESLSYEQYF.

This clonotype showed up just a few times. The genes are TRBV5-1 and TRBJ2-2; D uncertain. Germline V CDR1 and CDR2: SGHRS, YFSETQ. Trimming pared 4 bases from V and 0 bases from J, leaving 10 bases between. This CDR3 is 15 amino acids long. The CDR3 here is CASSPPPANTGELFF. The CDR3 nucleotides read TGCGCCAGCAGCCCTCCGCCCGCGAACACCGGGGAGCTGTTTTTT.

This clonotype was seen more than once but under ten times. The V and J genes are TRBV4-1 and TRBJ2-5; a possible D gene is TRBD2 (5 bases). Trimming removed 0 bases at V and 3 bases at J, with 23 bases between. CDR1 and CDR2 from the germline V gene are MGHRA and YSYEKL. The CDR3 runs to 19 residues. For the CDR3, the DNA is TGCGCCAGCAGCCAAGATAAGGGAATGAGGGAAGGGCCTAAAGAGACCCAGTACTTC. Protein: CASSQDKGMREGPKETQYF.

CDR3 sequence: CASSLDGIGELYEQYV. As DNA, the CDR3 is TGCGCCAGCAGCTTGGATGGTATAGGCGAACTCTACGAGCAGTACGTC. V and J are TRBV5-1 and TRBJ2-7; D is unresolved. Per the germline V gene, CDR1 is SGHRS and CDR2 is YFSETQ. Trimming took off 0 bases at V and 3 bases at J, with 16 bases between the two ends. The CDR3 contains 16 residues.

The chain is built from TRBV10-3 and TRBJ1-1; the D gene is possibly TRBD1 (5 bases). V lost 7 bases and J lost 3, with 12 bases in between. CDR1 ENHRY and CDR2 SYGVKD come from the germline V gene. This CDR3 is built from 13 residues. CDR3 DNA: TGTGCCATCAACTGGGGCCTGGACACTGAAGCTTTCTTT. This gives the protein CAINWGLDTEAFF.

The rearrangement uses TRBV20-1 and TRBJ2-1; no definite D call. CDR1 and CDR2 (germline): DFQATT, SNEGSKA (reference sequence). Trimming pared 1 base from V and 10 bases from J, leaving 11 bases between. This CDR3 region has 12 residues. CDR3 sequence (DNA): TGCAGTGCTAGAGGGCCTTTTGAGGAGCAGTTCTTC. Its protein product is CSARGPFEEQFF.

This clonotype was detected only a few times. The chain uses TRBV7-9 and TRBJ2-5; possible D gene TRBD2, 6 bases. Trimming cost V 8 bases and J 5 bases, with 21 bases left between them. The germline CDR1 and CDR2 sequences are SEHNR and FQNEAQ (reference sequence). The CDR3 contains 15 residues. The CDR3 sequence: CASRESSLAVETQYF. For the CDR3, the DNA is TGTGCCAGCCGGGAAAGCTCACTAGCTGTTGAGACCCAGTACTTC.